These 13 T cell receptor beta chains were all obtained from the same sample, sequenced in a study of blood T cell repertoires in COVID-19. Some clones are missing from TCRdb's copy, which holds only in-frame ones; the method was immunoSEQ multiplex PCR. The sample holds about 45,000 clones, 65% to 85% seen once. Sequenced sample: peripheral blood. These receptors all come from a woman of 80 years or more with acute or convalescent COVID-19.

This chain joins TRBV19 and TRBJ1-1, with 8 bases lining up with TRBD1. V lost 5 bases, J lost 1 base, and 12 bases stayed unmatched. CDR3 size: 17 residues. Germline V lookup: CDR1 LNHDA, CDR2 SQIVND (reference sequence). CDR3 sequence: CASSPGQGLLRNTEAFF. In DNA, the CDR3 is TGTGCCAGTAGTCCCGGACAGGGATTATTGAGGAACACTGAAGCTTTCTTT.

This clone showed up just once. The rearrangement links TRBV27 to TRBJ1-3; tentative D call: TRBD1 (6 bases). CDR1 and CDR2 (germline): MNHEY, SMNVEV (reference sequence). The V end was cut by 3 bases, the J end by 3 bases, with 6 bases between. This CDR3 has 13 amino acids. CDR3 in DNA: TGTGCCAGCAGTTTGGGACATGGAAACACCATATATTTT. It encodes CASSLGHGNTIYF.

In its sample, this clone was seen once. The rearrangement links TRBV5-1 to TRBJ2-7; 9 bases fit TRBD1. J lost 4 bases, V lost 6 bases, and 5 bases had no gene match. The CDR3 is 13 residues long. The germline CDR1 and CDR2 sequences are SGHRS and YFSETQ. The CDR3 sequence is CASTGQGNYEQYF. CDR3 sequence (DNA): TGCGCCAGCACGGGACAGGGTAATTACGAGCAGTACTTC.

The J gene is TRBJ1-2, the V gene TRBV19; D may be TRBD1 (5 bases). CDR1 LNHDA and CDR2 SQIVND come from the germline V gene (reference sequence). Trimming removed 5 bases from V and 4 bases from J, with 11 bases in between. There are 13 residues in the CDR3. This CDR3 is CASSPTASYGYTF. The CDR3 nucleotides read TGTGCCAGTAGTCCGACAGCCTCCTATGGCTACACCTTC.

This clone was recorded only once. The chain is built from TRBV5-1 and TRBJ2-1, with TRBD2 matching over 10 bases. The CDR3 spans 15 residues. CDR1 is SGHRS and CDR2 is YFSETQ in the germline V gene. Trimming took 4 bases from V and 8 from J; bases not matched to a gene: 9. CDR3 in DNA: TGCGCCAGCAGCCCAAGCGGGGGGGCATTATATGAGCAGTTCTTC. It codes for CASSPSGGALYEQFF. Variable domain in full (rest from reference TRBV5-1 and TRBJ2-1): KAGVTQTPRYLIKTRGQQVTLSCSPISGHRSVSWYQQTPGQGLQFLFEYFSETQRNKGNFPGRFSGRQFSNSRSEMNVSTLELGDSALYLCASSPSGGALYEQFFGPGTRLTVL.

This clone was detected once. The chain employs TRBV5-5 and TRBJ1-5; 9 nucleotides match TRBD1. The length of the CDR3 is 16 residues. Germline assignment: CDR1 SGHKS and CDR2 YYEKEE (reference sequence). Trimming took 4 bases from V and 5 from J; bases not matched to a gene: 10. The CDR3 sequence is CASSPRTDRGYQPQHF. CDR3 sequence (DNA): TGTGCCAGCAGCCCCCGAACGGACAGGGGATATCAGCCCCAGCATTTT.

In this sample, this clone turned up once. The V gene is TRBV6-6, the J gene TRBJ2-7; 12 bases align to TRBD2. The CDR3 runs 14 residues. V was pared by 6 bases and J by 3 bases, with 3 bases of the junction left unmatched. Germline loops: CDR1 MNHNY, CDR2 SVGAGI (reference sequence). CDR3 DNA: TGTGCCAGCAGCCGACTAGCGGGGGTCTACGAGCAGTACTTC. As protein: CASSRLAGVYEQYF.

The chain joins TRBV5-1 to TRBJ1-1; no clear D gene. This CDR3 contains 14 residues. Trimming shortened V by 0 bases and J by 11 bases, and 17 bases separated the two germline ends. Germline CDR1 SGHRS, CDR2 YFSETQ. This CDR3 is CASSLDGVDTGAFF. CDR3 sequence (DNA): TGCGCCAGCAGCTTGGACGGCGTAGACACGGGGGCTTTCTTT.

This chain links TRBV15 with TRBJ2-6; D gene uncertain. V was shortened by 0 bases and J by 0 bases, with 6 bases between the two germline ends. CDR1 LNHNV and CDR2 YYDKDF come from the germline V gene (reference sequence). The CDR3 is made up of 16 amino acids. The CDR3 is CATSRDVSSGANVLTF. In DNA, the CDR3 is TGTGCCACCAGCAGAGATGTCAGCTCTGGGGCCAACGTCCTGACTTTC.

The J gene is TRBJ2-5, the V gene TRBV7-2; weak D call: TRBD2 (5 bases). Germline loops: CDR1 SGHTA, CDR2 FQGNSA. There are 13 residues in the CDR3. The V and J ends lost 3 bases and 3 bases respectively, with 8 bases between them. The CDR3 region has the DNA TGTGCCAGCAGCTTCGGAGGAGAAGAGACCCAGTACTTC. Translation gives CASSFGGEETQYF.

CDR3: CAISLNQGTGNTIYF. In nucleotides, the CDR3 is TGTGCCATCAGCCTAAATCAGGGAACTGGAAACACCATATATTTT. The chain couples TRBV10-3 to TRBJ1-3; possible D gene TRBD1, 5 bases. Germline loops: CDR1 ENHRY, CDR2 SYGVKD. V lost 6 bases to trimming and J lost 2 bases, with 14 bases between them. The CDR3 length is 15 residues.

This clone was recorded once. V usage is TRBV5-1 and J usage is TRBJ2-2; maybe TRBD1 (6 bases). The CDR3 spans 14 residues. Germline assignment: CDR1 SGHRS and CDR2 YFSETQ. V gave up 0 bases and J gave up 6 bases, with 9 bases separating them. CDR3: CASSLVEGAGELFF. DNA of the CDR3: TGCGCCAGCAGCTTGGTTGAGGGGGCCGGGGAGCTGTTTTTT.

V is TRBV3-1 (or the pseudogene TRBV3-2) and J is TRBJ2-5, with a weak D call TRBD2 (6 bases). Trimming took off 0 bases at V and 3 bases at J, with 20 bases between the two ends. Germline V gene data show CDR1 as LGHDT and CDR2 as YNNKEL (reference sequence). The CDR3 consists of 18 residues. The CDR3 DNA reads as TGTGCCAGCAGCCAAGATTGGAGGGACGGACCTGGGAAAGAGACCCAGTACTTC. The encoded protein is CASSQDWRDGPGKETQYF.